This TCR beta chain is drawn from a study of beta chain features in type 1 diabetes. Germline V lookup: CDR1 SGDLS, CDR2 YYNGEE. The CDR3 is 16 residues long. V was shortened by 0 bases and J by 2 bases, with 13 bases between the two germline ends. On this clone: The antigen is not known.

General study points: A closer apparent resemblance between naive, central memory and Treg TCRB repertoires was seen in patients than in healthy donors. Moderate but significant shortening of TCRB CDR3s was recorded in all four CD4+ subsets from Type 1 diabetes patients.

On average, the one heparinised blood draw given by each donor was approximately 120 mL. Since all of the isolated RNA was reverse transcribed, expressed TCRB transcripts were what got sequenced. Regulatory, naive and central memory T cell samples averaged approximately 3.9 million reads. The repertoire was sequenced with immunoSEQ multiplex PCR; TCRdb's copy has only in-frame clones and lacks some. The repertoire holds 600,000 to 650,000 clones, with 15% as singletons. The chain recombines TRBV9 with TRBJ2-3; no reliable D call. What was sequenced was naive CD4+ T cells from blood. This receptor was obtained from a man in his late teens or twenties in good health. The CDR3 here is CASSVGPGQLTDTQYF. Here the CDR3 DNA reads TGTGCCAGCAGCGTAGGTCCCGGTCAGCTCACAGATACGCAGTATTTT.